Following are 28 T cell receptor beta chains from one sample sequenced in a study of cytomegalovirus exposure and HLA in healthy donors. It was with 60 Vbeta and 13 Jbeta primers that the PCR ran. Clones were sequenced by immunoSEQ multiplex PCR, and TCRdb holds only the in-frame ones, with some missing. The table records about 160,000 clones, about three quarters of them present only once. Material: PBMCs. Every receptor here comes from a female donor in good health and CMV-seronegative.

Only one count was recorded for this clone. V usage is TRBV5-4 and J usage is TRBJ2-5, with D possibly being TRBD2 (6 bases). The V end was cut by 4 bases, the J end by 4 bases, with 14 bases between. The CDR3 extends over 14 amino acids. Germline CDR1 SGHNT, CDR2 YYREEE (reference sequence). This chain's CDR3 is CASSPDFGRETQYF. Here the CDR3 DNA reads TGTGCCAGCAGCCCCGATTTCGGGAGAGAGACCCAGTACTTC.

CDR3 coding DNA: TGTGCCAGCAGCCATCAACTAGCGGGAGGACCCACAGATACGCAGTATTTT. Translated: CASSHQLAGGPTDTQYF. This sequence joins TRBV4-2 and TRBJ2-3; TRBD2 matches at 12 bases. Germline loops: CDR1 LGHNA, CDR2 YNFKEQ. V trimming: 3 bases; J trimming: 2 bases; junction bases outside the gene matches: 6. CDR3 length: 17 amino acids.

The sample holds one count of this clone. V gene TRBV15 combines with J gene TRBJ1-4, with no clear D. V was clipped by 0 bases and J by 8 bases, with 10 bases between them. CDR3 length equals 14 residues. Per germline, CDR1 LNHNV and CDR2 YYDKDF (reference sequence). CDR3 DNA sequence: TGTGCCACCAGCAGAGACCGGGTACGGGAAAAACTGTTTTTT. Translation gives CATSRDRVREKLFF. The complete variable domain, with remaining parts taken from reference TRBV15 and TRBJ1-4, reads DAMVIQNPRYQVTQFGKPVTLSCSQTLNHNVMYWYQQKSSQAPKLLFHYYDKDFNNEADTPDNFQSRRPNTSFCFLDIRSPGLGDTAMYLCATSRDRVREKLFFGSGTQLSVL.

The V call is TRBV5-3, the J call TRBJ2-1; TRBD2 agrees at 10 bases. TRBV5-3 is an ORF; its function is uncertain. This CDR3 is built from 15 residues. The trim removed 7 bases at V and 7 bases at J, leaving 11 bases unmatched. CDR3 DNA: TGTGCCAGAGGGGGAACTAGCGGGGATTGGAATGAGCAGTTCTTC. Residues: CARGGTSGDWNEQFF.

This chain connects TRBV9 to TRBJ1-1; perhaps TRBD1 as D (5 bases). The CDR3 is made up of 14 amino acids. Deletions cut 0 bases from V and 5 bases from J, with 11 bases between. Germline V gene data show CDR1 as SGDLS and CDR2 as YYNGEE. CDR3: CASSVDDSGTEAFF. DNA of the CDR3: TGTGCCAGCAGCGTAGATGACAGCGGGACTGAAGCTTTCTTT.

The CDR3 is CASSEGRGAYEQYF. CDR3 sequence (DNA): TGTGCCAGCAGTGAGGGCAGGGGGGCCTACGAGCAGTACTTC. The genes are TRBV6-5 and TRBJ2-7; D is possibly TRBD1 (7 bases). The germline gives CDR1 MNHEY, CDR2 SVGAGI. V gave up 5 bases and J gave up 2 bases, with 13 bases separating them. CDR3 length: 14 amino acids.

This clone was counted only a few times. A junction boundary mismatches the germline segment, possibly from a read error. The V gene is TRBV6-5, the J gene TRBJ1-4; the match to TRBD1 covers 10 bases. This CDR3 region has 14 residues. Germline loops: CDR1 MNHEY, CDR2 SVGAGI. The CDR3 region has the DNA TGTGCCAGCCGTTACAGGACAGGGGGTGAAAAACTGTTTTTT. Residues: CASRYRTGGEKLFF.

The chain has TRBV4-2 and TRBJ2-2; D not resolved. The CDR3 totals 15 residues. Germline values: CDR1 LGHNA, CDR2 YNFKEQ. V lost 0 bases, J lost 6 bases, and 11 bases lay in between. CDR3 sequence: CASSQDHGSAGELFF. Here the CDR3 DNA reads TGTGCCAGCAGCCAAGATCACGGTTCTGCCGGGGAGCTGTTTTTT.

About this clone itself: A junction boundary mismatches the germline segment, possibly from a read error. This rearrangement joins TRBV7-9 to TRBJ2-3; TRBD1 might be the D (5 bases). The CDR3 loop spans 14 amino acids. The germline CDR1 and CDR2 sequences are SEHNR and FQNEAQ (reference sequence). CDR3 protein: CASSPDRFTDMQYF. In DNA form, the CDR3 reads TGTGCCAGCAGCCCCGACAGATTCACAGATATGCAGTATTTT.

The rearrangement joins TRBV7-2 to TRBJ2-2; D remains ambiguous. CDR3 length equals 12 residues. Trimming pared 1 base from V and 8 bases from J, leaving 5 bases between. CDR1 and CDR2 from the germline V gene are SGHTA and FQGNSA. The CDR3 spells CASSLGTGELFF. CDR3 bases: TGTGCCAGCAGCTTAGGAACAGGGGAGCTGTTTTTT.

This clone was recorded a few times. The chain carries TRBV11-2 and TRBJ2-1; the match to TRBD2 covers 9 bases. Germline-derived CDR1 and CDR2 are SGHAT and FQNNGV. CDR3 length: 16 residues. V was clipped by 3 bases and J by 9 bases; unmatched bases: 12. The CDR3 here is CASSFLAGNRGGEQFF. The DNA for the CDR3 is TGTGCCAGCAGCTTTCTAGCGGGGAACCGCGGGGGTGAGCAGTTCTTC. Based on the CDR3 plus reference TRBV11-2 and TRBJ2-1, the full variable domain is EAGVAQSPRYKIIEKRQSVAFWCNPISGHATLYWYQQILGQGPKLLIQFQNNGVVDDSQLPKDRFSAERLKGVDSTLKIQPAKLEDSAVYLCASSFLAGNRGGEQFFGPGTRLTVL.

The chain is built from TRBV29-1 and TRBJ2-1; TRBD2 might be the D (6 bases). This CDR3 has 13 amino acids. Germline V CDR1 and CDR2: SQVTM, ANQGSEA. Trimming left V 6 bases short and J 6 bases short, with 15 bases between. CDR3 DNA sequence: TGCAGCGTGGCCGGGACTGGTCGCAATGAGCAGTTCTTC. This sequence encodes CSVAGTGRNEQFF.

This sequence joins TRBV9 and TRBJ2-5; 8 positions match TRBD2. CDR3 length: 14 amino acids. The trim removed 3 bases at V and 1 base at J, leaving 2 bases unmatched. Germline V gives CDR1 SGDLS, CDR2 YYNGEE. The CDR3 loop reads CASSAGGRQETQYF. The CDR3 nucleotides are TGTGCCAGCAGCGCGGGAGGGCGCCAAGAGACCCAGTACTTC.

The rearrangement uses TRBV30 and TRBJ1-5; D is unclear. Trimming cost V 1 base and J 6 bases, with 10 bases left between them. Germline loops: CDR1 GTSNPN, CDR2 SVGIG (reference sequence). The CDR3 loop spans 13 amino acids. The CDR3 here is CAWSALGGQPQHF. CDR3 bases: TGTGCCTGGAGTGCATTAGGAGGTCAGCCCCAGCATTTT. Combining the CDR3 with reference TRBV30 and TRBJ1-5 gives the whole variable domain SQTIHQWPATLVQPVGSPLSLECTVEGTSNPNLYWYRQAAGRGLQLLFYSVGIGQISSEVPQNLSASRPQDRQFILSSKKLLLSDSGFYLCAWSALGGQPQHFGDGTRLSIL.

CDR3 in DNA: TGTGCCAGCAGCCCGGGGGGGGCACGAACTGAAGCTTTCTTT. Encoded protein: CASSPGGARTEAFF. This chain joins TRBV7-2 and TRBJ1-1; D is perhaps TRBD1 (6 bases). Per germline, CDR1 SGHTA and CDR2 FQGNSA. V was shortened by 5 bases and J by 5 bases, with 15 bases between the two germline ends. The CDR3 runs to 14 residues.

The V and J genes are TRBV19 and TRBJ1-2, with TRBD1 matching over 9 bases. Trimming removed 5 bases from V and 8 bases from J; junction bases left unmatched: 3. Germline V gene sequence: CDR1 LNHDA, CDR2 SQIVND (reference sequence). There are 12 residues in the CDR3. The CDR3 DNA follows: TGTGCCAGTAGTCAAGGACAGGGGGGCTACACCTTC. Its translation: CASSQGQGGYTF.

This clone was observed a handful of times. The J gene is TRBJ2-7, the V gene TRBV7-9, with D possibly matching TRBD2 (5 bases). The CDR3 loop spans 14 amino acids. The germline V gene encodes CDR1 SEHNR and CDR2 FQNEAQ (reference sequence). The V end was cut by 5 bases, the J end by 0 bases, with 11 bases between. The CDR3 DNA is TGTGCCAGCAGCCCCGGACTGAACTCCTACGAGCAGTACTTC. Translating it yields CASSPGLNSYEQYF.

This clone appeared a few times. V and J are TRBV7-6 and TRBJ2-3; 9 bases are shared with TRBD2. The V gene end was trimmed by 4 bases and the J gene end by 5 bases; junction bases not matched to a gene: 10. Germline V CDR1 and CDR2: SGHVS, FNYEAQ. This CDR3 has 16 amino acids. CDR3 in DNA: TGTGCCAGCAGCTCCCTGGCGGGGGGGCGGGTAGATACGCAGTATTTT. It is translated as CASSSLAGGRVDTQYF.

The CDR3 DNA is TGTGCCAGCAGCGCGGGACAGGTCATCTCCTACGAGCAGTACTTC. Its translation: CASSAGQVISYEQYF. The rearrangement uses TRBV5-5 and TRBJ2-7, with TRBD1 identical over 8 bases. The V gene's germline CDR1 is SGHKS and CDR2 YYEKEE (reference sequence). This CDR3 is built from 15 residues. Unmatched junction bases numbered 6, after V lost 4 bases and J lost 0 bases.

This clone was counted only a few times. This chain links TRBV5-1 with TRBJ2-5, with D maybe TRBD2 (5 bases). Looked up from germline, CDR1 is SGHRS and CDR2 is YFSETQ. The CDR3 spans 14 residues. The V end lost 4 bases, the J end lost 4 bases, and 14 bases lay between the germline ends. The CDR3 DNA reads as TGCGCCAGCAGCCCCGGGAAGGCTGGAGAGACCCAGTACTTC. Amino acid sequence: CASSPGKAGETQYF.

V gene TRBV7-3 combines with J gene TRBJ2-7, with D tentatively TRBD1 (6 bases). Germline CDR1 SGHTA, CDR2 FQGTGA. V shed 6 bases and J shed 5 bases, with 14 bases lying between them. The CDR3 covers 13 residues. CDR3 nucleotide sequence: TGTGCCAGCAGTCCTAGCCGGGACAACGAGCAGTACTTC. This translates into CASSPSRDNEQYF.

CDR3 sequence (DNA): TGTGCCAGCTCAGGACTAGCCTCGGATACGCAGTATTTT. Translating gives CASSGLASDTQYF. The chain is built from TRBV18 and TRBJ2-3; 8 bases fit TRBD2. The germline gives CDR1 KGHSH, CDR2 LQKENI. The CDR3 runs to 13 residues. The junction had 4 bases not matched to a gene; V was cut back by 5 bases and J by 6 bases.

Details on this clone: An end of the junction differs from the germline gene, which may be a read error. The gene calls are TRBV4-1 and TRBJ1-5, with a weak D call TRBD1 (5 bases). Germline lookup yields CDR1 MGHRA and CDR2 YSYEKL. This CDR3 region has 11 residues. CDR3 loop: CASSQGGALYF. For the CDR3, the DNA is TGCGCCAGCAGCCAAGGTGGGGCCCTGTATTTT.

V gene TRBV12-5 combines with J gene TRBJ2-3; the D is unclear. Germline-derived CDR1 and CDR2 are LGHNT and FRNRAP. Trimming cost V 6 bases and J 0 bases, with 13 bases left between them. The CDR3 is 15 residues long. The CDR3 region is CASGALGASTDTQYF. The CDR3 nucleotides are TGTGCTAGTGGGGCGTTGGGCGCTAGCACAGATACGCAGTATTTT.

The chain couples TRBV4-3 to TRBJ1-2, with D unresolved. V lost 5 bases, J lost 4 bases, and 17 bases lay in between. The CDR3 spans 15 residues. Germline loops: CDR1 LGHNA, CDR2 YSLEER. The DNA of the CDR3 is TGCGCCAGCAGCTCATCACTCCAGAGGCCCTATGGCTACACCTTC. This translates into CASSSSLQRPYGYTF.

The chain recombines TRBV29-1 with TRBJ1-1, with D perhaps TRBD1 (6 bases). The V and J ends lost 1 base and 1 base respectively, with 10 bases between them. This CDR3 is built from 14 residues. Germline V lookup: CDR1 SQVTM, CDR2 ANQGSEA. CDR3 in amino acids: CSVEGDTRNTEAFF. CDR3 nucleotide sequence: TGCAGCGTTGAAGGGGACACCCGGAACACTGAAGCTTTCTTT.

The CDR3 DNA is TGCGCCAGCAAACACAGGGAGAGGGATGGCTACACCTTC. The encoded protein is CASKHRERDGYTF. The chain uses TRBV10-1 and TRBJ1-2; D possibly corresponds to TRBD1 (6 bases). V was cut by 7 bases and J by 6 bases, with 15 bases left in between. This CDR3 is 13 amino acids long. The germline CDR1 and CDR2 sequences are WNHNN and SYGVQD (reference sequence).

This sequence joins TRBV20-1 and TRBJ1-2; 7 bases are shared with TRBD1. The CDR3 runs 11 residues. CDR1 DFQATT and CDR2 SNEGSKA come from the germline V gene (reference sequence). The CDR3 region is CSAGTDYGYTF. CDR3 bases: TGCAGCGCCGGGACAGACTATGGCTACACCTTC.